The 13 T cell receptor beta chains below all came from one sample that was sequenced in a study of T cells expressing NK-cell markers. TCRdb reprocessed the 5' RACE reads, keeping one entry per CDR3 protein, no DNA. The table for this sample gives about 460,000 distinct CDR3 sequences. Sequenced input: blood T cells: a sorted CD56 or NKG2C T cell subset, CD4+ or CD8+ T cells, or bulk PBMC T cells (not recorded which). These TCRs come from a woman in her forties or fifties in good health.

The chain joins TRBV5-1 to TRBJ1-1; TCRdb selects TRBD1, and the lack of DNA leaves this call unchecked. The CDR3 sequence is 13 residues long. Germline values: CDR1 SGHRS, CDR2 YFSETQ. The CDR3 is CASSPYRDAKAFF.

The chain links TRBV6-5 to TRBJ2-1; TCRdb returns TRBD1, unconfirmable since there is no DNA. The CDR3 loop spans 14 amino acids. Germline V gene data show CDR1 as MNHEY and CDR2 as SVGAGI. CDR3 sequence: CASSRDSSFNEQFF.

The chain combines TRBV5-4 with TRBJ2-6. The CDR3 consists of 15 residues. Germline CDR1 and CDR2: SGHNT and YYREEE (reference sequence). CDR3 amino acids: CASSLAGYGANVLTF.

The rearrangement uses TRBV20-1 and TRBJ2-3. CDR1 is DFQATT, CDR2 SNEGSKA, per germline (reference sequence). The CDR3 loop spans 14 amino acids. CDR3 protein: CSARAQSRTDTQYF.

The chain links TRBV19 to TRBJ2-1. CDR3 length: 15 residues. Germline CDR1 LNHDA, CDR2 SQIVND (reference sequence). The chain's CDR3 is CASSIVTFGYNEQFF.

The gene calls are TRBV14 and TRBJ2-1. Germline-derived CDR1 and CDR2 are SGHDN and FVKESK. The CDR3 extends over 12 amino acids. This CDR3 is CASSQDVYRQFF.

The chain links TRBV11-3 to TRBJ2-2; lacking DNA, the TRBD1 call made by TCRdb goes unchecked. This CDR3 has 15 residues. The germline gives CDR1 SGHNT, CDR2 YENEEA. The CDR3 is CASSLGQGYSGELFF.

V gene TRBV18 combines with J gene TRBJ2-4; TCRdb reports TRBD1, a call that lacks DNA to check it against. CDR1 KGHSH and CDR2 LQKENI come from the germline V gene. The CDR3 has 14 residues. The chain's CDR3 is CASSPVRGLNIQYF.

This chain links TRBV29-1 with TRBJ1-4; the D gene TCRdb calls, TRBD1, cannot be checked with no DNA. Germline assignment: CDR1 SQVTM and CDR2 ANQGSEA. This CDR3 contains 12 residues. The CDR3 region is CSVSGREEKLFF.

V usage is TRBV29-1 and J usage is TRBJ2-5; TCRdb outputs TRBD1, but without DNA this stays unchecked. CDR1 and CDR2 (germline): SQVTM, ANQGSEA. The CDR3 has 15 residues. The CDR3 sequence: CSVEQTGGLGETQYF.

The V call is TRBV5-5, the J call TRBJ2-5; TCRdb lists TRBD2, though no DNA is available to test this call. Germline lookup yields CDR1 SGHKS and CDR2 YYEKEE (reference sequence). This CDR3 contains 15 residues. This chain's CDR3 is CASTTSGGLQETQYF.

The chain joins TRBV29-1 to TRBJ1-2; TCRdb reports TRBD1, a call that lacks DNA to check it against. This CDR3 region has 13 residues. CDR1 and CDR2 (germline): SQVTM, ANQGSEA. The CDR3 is CSVDRTGGFGYTF.

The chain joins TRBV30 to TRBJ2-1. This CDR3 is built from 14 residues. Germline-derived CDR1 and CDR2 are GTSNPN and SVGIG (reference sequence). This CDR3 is CAWSTIGAYNEQFF.